This TCR beta chain was sequenced for a study of shared clonotypes between healthy human individuals. Findings and limits, study-wide: Few donors limited the genetic and exposure-history diversity represented. Sequencing depth was expected to influence donor clonotype sharing. Four donors shared around 5.1% of their naive CD4 clonotypes.

Clones were sequenced by immunoSEQ multiplex PCR, and TCRdb holds only the in-frame ones, with some missing. The sample has some 1,600,000 clones, 95% to 99% seen once. All donors were Caucasian adults living in Nashville, Tennessee. A word on this clone: Its specificity is not known.

The germline CDR1 and CDR2 sequences are LNHDA and SQIVND (reference sequence). The V end was cut by 6 bases, the J end by 2 bases, with 14 bases between. The length of the CDR3 is 14 residues. This chain uses TRBV19 with TRBJ2-7, with D possibly matching TRBD2 (5 bases). Material: naive CD4+ T cells sorted from blood. Subset given: CD45RA+ positively selected. This clonotype was obtained from a man aged 25 to 40 in good health. CDR3: CASRVGRGPYEQYF. Here the CDR3 DNA reads TGTGCCAGTAGGGTGGGGAGAGGGCCCTACGAGCAGTACTTC.